This TCR beta chain was found in a study of Ad26.COV2.S vaccination and SARS-CoV-2 variants. As for the study in general: Once or twice, 56 days apart, Ad26.COV2.S was delivered intramuscularly.

V gave up 5 bases and J gave up 4 bases; unmatched junction bases: 7. Germline CDR1 and CDR2: MNHEY and SVGEGT. This CDR3 is built from 16 residues. The treatment denotes: 19 received Ad26.COV2.S at low or high dose, single or two shots; about five received placebo; per-sample allocation not given. Collection of samples fell on day 63 after the first vaccine or placebo injection. Whoever gave the sample was an adult aged 18-55 years in Boston. The protocol was immunoSEQ multiplex PCR, while the TCRdb copy is restricted to in-frame clones and leaves out a portion. The sample contains about 280,000 clones, more than 75% of which appear only once. Regarding this clone: What it recognizes is unknown.

Study-wide findings and caveats: Vaccine and placebo recipients had comparable breadth of non-spike TCRs. Placebo recipients showed lower spike-specific TCR breadth than vaccinees.

The material sequenced was peripheral blood, taken in a trial of Ad26.COV2.S vaccine versus placebo. The TCR originated in a person between 18 and 59 years old who received the Ad26.COV2.S COVID-19 vaccine or a placebo. The chain combines TRBV6-2 or TRBV6-3 with TRBJ2-1; 11 bases line up with TRBD2. In DNA, the CDR3 is TGTGCCAGCAGTGCAATACTAGCGGGGGTTTACAATGAGCAGTTCTTC. This gives the protein CASSAILAGVYNEQFF.